The T cell receptor (beta chain) described here comes from a study of T-cell reconstitution after alpha-beta-depleted transplantation in children. General observations from the study: The origin of alpha-beta T cells about two months after transplant was reportedly several hundred expanded graft clones.

The CDR3 totals 14 residues. Germline V gene sequence: CDR1 LNHDA, CDR2 SQIVND (reference sequence). TCRbeta library preparation incorporated unique molecular identifiers. TCRdb re-analysed the PCR reads in MiXCR, keeping a single row per CDR3 protein. The sample lists 700,000 to 950,000 distinct CDR3 sequences; approximately 15% were seen once. With regard to this clonotype: Its antigen remains unknown.

This clonotype was sampled from a male patient younger than 18 who had a stem cell transplant for acute lymphoblastic leukemia, so the T cells may come from the graft donor. J is TRBJ2-1 and V is TRBV19, with D perhaps matching TRBD1 or TRBD2 (5 bases each). This specimen consisted of PBMCs, mostly from graft donor cells, obtained 360 days after TCRalphabeta/CD19-depleted stem cell transplant. This chain's CDR3 is CASLPGPSYNEQFF. The CDR3 DNA reads as TGTGCTTCCCTCCCGGGACCCTCCTACAATGAGCAGTTCTTC. Combining the CDR3 with reference TRBV19 and TRBJ2-1 gives the whole variable domain DGGITQSPKYLFRKEGQNVTLSCEQNLNHDAMYWYRQDPGQGLRLIYYSQIVNDFQKGDIAEGYSVSREKKESFPLTVTSAQKNPTAFYLCASLPGPSYNEQFFGPGTRLTVL.